The source of this TCR beta chain is a study of regulatory T cells in long-lasting Graves disease. Time point: newly diagnosed GD, antithyroid drugs for less than 3 months. PBMC RNA served as the TCR library source. CDR3 regions were amplified by Arm-PCR using iRepertoire HTBI primers to build TCR beta libraries. From the multiplex PCR reads, TCRdb called clonotypes with MiXCR, one entry per CDR3 protein. The table records hundreds of thousands of distinct CDR3 sequences, around 17% of them present only once. The CDR3 is 12 amino acids. Trimming cost V 1 base and J 14 bases, with 15 bases left between them. The germline CDR1 and CDR2 sequences are GTSNPN and SVGIG (reference sequence). This same sample was also taken into another study, of T cells in Graves' hyperthyroidism and ophthalmopathy.

V gene TRBV30 combines with J gene TRBJ2-1, with D possibly being TRBD1 (5 bases). The TCR was taken from a woman under 40 with Graves disease. The sequences come from peripheral blood mononuclear cells (PBMCs), collected at new diagnosis, from a patient treated with antithyroid drugs. As DNA, the CDR3 is TGTGCCTGGAGTGAGAATATAGGGGTGGAGTTCTTC. Encoded protein: CAWSENIGVEFF.